This T cell receptor (beta chain) derives from a study of T cell repertoires in cytomegalovirus infection. Study details: Selection of CMV epitopes for the study included recently identified HLA-C-restricted and well-studied HLA-B-restricted ones. Both a matching HLA type and CMV infection were indicated by public TCR beta signatures.

Study-wide results and limits: Predominance within the ex vivo response was attributable to HLA-C-restricted CMV-specific TCR beta clonotypes. Pooled public TCR beta family frequency picked out CMV carriers with the relevant HLA.

One entry per CDR3 protein results from TCRdb running MiXCR on the reads. The repertoire holds about 310,000 distinct CDR3 sequences, with around 25% as singletons. Trimming left V 0 bases short and J 8 bases short, with 8 bases between. The CDR3 has 13 residues. Germline V lookup: CDR1 SGHTA, CDR2 FQGNSA. At least ten counts were recorded for this clonotype. Its antigen is unidentified. The sequencing used cultured PBMCs, collected from culture after CMV antigen stimulation. The sequence was obtained from a human donor in good health (CMV status not recorded). Some clones in this sample may be carry-over from other donors' samples. The chain is built from TRBV7-2 and TRBJ2-1, with D unclear. The CDR3 DNA is TGTGCCAGCAGCTTAGCCCCCCCCTATGAGCAGTTCTTC. Translating gives CASSLAPPYEQFF.